What follows are 27 T cell receptor beta chains derived from one specimen sequenced in a study of CD8 T cells in ankylosing spondylitis. These receptors' targets are unknown. Points from the study as a whole: Made up of eight or nine highly homologous variants, a TCR beta motif appeared characteristic of ankylosing spondylitis blood.

MiXCR was run by TCRdb on the 5' RACE reads, yielding one entry per CDR3 protein. The table records about 540,000 distinct CDR3 sequences, roughly 12% of them present only once. Material: blood, either unsorted or a sorted T cell fraction (not recorded which). These receptors all stem from a male donor with ankylosing spondylitis.

This clonotype was counted between two and nine times. V gene TRBV2 combines with J gene TRBJ2-1, with D uncertain. Germline V CDR1 and CDR2: SNHLY, FYNNEI. This CDR3 region has 14 residues. V lost 0 bases and J lost 9, with 12 bases in between. CDR3 residues: CASSEALLGREQFF. The CDR3 bases are TGTGCCAGCAGTGAAGCGCTTCTAGGGCGTGAGCAGTTCTTC.

There are a few counts of this clonotype. The chain uses TRBV5-1 and TRBJ2-2, with 7 bases lining up with TRBD1. The length of the CDR3 is 15 residues. Unmatched junction bases numbered 8, after V lost 5 bases and J lost 4 bases. CDR1 and CDR2 from the germline V gene are SGHRS and YFSETQ. The CDR3 sequence is CASSLQGQGTGELFF. CDR3 coding DNA: TGCGCCAGCAGTTTACAGGGGCAAGGCACCGGGGAGCTGTTTTTT. Drawing the rest from reference TRBV5-1 and TRBJ2-2, the complete variable domain is KAGVTQTPRYLIKTRGQQVTLSCSPISGHRSVSWYQQTPGQGLQFLFEYFSETQRNKGNFPGRFSGRQFSNSRSEMNVSTLELGDSALYLCASSLQGQGTGELFFGEGSRLTVL.

The chain employs TRBV2 and TRBJ2-7; TRBD1 is a possible D gene (6 bases). Germline CDR1 and CDR2: SNHLY and FYNNEI. This CDR3 comprises 17 residues. V was cut by 3 bases and J by 6 bases, with 24 bases left in between. The CDR3, as DNA: TGTGCCAGCAGTGAGGGGCGACTTGGGGGCCGCGGTAGCGAGCAGTACGTC. Translated: CASSEGRLGGRGSEQYV.

The CDR3 coding sequence is TGTGCCAGCTCACCACTCGGACAGGGTTCCGAGCAGTACGTC. Translated, it gives CASSPLGQGSEQYV. The chain couples TRBV18 to TRBJ2-7; TRBD1 matches 8 bases. Trimming at V came to 1 base and at J to 6 bases, leaving 5 bases not matched to a gene. The CDR3 has 14 residues. From germline, CDR1 is KGHSH and CDR2 LQKENI.

V usage is TRBV7-9 and J usage is TRBJ1-2, with D uncertain. Germline assignment: CDR1 SEHNR and CDR2 FQNEAQ (reference sequence). The CDR3 extends over 13 amino acids. The V gene lost 5 bases and the J gene lost 5 bases, with 12 bases spanning the gap. CDR3 bases: TGTGCCAGCAGCCTACAAGACATTTATGGCTACACCTTC. Its protein is CASSLQDIYGYTF.

This clonotype was seen a handful of times. V and J are TRBV7-9 and TRBJ2-1; D is possibly TRBD2 (6 bases). V was trimmed by 4 bases and J by 0 bases, leaving 16 bases between them. The germline gives CDR1 SEHNR, CDR2 FQNEAQ (reference sequence). The CDR3 has 17 residues. The CDR3 nucleotides are TGTGCCAGCAGCTCGAGACCAAGCGGGTCCTCCTACAATGAGCAGTTCTTC. As protein: CASSSRPSGSSYNEQFF. Based on the CDR3 plus reference TRBV7-9 and TRBJ2-1, the full variable domain is DTGVSQNPRHKITKRGQNVTFRCDPISEHNRLYWYRQTLGQGPEFLTYFQNEAQLEKSRLLSDRFSAERPKGSFSTLEIQRTEQGDSAMYLCASSSRPSGSSYNEQFFGPGTRLTVL.

The table lists this clonotype with a few counts. The chain recombines TRBV5-1 with TRBJ2-2; D is uncertain. The CDR3 totals 15 residues. Germline V gene lookup returns CDR1 SGHRS and CDR2 YFSETQ. V lost 0 bases, J lost 4 bases, and 10 bases lay in between. The CDR3 is CASSLVGASTGELFF. CDR3 coding DNA: TGCGCCAGCAGCTTGGTGGGCGCGAGCACCGGGGAGCTGTTTTTT. Drawing the rest from reference TRBV5-1 and TRBJ2-2, the complete variable domain is KAGVTQTPRYLIKTRGQQVTLSCSPISGHRSVSWYQQTPGQGLQFLFEYFSETQRNKGNFPGRFSGRQFSNSRSEMNVSTLELGDSALYLCASSLVGASTGELFFGEGSRLTVL.

This clonotype turned up a few times. This chain connects TRBV20-1 to TRBJ2-1; 7 bases align to TRBD2. After removal of 4 bases from V and 15 bases from J, the junction contained 12 bases not matched to a gene. Germline V CDR1 and CDR2: DFQATT, SNEGSKA (reference sequence). The CDR3 runs 12 residues. CDR3 protein: CSANREDVSAFF. In DNA form, the CDR3 reads TGCAGTGCTAACCGGGAGGACGTGAGTGCGTTCTTC.

This clonotype came up a few times. This chain joins TRBV24-1 and TRBJ2-7, with D tentatively TRBD2 (5 bases). Germline CDR1 is KGHDR and CDR2 is SFDVKD. Trimming removed 4 bases at V and 5 bases at J, with 11 bases between. The CDR3 spans 13 residues. The CDR3 region is CATSEPGNHEQYF. CDR3 coding DNA: TGTGCCACCAGTGAACCGGGGAATCACGAGCAGTACTTC.

V usage is TRBV5-5 and J usage is TRBJ1-1; D is ambiguous. Germline V lookup: CDR1 SGHKS, CDR2 YYEKEE (reference sequence). The CDR3 runs to 13 residues. With 1 base removed from V and 3 bases from J, the gap between germline ends came to 7 bases. CDR3 in amino acids: CASSLLADTEAFF. The DNA for the CDR3 is TGTGCCAGCAGCTTGTTGGCAGACACTGAAGCTTTCTTT.

This clonotype was seen many times. This rearrangement joins TRBV12-3 or TRBV12-4 to TRBJ1-1, with D perhaps matching TRBD1 (5 bases). This CDR3 is 12 amino acids long. The V end was cut by 6 bases, the J end by 4 bases, with 9 bases between. CDR3 DNA: TGTGCCAGCAGCCCAGGGTTCACTGAAGCTTTCTTT. Amino acid sequence: CASSPGFTEAFF.

The rearrangement joins TRBV25-1 to TRBJ1-4; 8 bases are shared with TRBD1. Germline CDR1 and CDR2: MGHDK and SYGVNS. This CDR3 comprises 15 residues. The ends lost 5 bases at V and 7 bases at J; junction bases unmatched: 9. CDR3 coding DNA: TGTGCCAGCAGTCGGCATGGACAGGGAGGTGAAAAACTGTTTTTT. Its protein product is CASSRHGQGGEKLFF.

This chain joins TRBV24-1 and TRBJ1-4; D possibly corresponds to TRBD1 (6 bases). The V end was cut by 3 bases, the J end by 8 bases, with 15 bases between. The CDR3 contains 15 residues. Germline CDR1 is KGHDR and CDR2 is SFDVKD. CDR3 sequence reads: CATSDHGTLGEKLFF. CDR3 coding DNA: TGTGCCACCAGTGATCACGGGACACTTGGCGAAAAACTGTTTTTT.

This clonotype was seen a handful of times. This chain uses TRBV6-5 with TRBJ1-2; D is unresolved. V was cut by 3 bases and J by 0 bases, with 14 bases left in between. The germline V gene encodes CDR1 MNHEY and CDR2 SVGAGI. The CDR3 sequence is 16 residues long. CDR3 region: CASSYSVVGSNYGYTF. The CDR3 nucleotides are TGTGCCAGCAGTTATTCGGTGGTAGGATCTAACTATGGCTACACCTTC.

In its sample, this clonotype was seen a few times. The V call is TRBV20-1, the J call TRBJ2-4; D is uncertain. The CDR3 has 10 residues. Between the trimmed V and J ends, which lost 5 bases and 4 bases, there was a span of 3 bases. Per germline, CDR1 DFQATT and CDR2 SNEGSKA (reference sequence). The CDR3 spells CSAEKNIQYF. CDR3 DNA sequence: TGCAGTGCTGAGAAAAACATTCAGTACTTC.

This clonotype was seen at least ten times. V usage is TRBV19 and J usage is TRBJ2-1; TRBD2 matches 10 bases. The CDR3 extends over 15 amino acids. Unmatched junction bases numbered 5, after V lost 9 bases and J lost 0 bases. Germline V gene sequence: CDR1 LNHDA, CDR2 SQIVND (reference sequence). The DNA of the CDR3 is TGTGCCAGCAGCCCTAGCGGGAGCTCCTACAATGAGCAGTTCTTC. It encodes CASSPSGSSYNEQFF. Complete variable domain (other parts from reference TRBV19 and TRBJ2-1): DGGITQSPKYLFRKEGQNVTLSCEQNLNHDAMYWYRQDPGQGLRLIYYSQIVNDFQKGDIAEGYSVSREKKESFPLTVTSAQKNPTAFYLCASSPSGSSYNEQFFGPGTRLTVL.

The chain links TRBV6-1 to TRBJ2-7; tentative D call: TRBD1 (6 bases). V was cut by 3 bases and J by 4 bases, with 16 bases left in between. The germline CDR1 and CDR2 sequences are MNHNS and SASEGT. The CDR3 runs to 15 residues. Written as DNA, the CDR3 is TGTGCCAGCAGTGAGCGGAGACAGGAACAATACGAGCAGTACTTC. The encoded protein is CASSERRQEQYEQYF.

This clonotype was recorded at least ten times. The rearrangement links TRBV12-3 or TRBV12-4 to TRBJ2-2; D call uncertain. V lost 3 bases and J lost 1, with 6 bases in between. The CDR3 is made up of 14 amino acids. The chain's CDR3 is CASSFHRNTGELFF. CDR3 nucleotide sequence: TGTGCCAGCAGTTTCCACAGGAACACCGGGGAGCTGTTTTTT.

This clonotype occurred a few times. V is TRBV20-1 and J is TRBJ2-5; TRBD2 matches 7 bases. Germline trimming cut 0 bases from V and 3 bases from J; bases unmatched to any gene: 10. The germline V gene encodes CDR1 DFQATT and CDR2 SNEGSKA (reference sequence). This CDR3 spans 16 amino acids. CDR3 region: CSARDFQRGIKETQYF. The CDR3 region has the DNA TGCAGTGCTAGAGATTTCCAGCGGGGCATTAAAGAGACCCAGTACTTC.

The V gene is TRBV11-2, the J gene TRBJ2-3; TRBD2 matches 12 bases. Looked up from germline, CDR1 is SGHAT and CDR2 is FQNNGV. The CDR3 totals 16 residues. J lost 4 bases, V lost 5 bases, and 7 bases had no gene match. CDR3 sequence reads: CASSLQGLAGSDTQYF. The CDR3 nucleotides read TGTGCCAGCAGCCTCCAAGGACTAGCGGGGTCAGATACGCAGTATTTT.

This rearrangement joins TRBV11-2 to TRBJ1-4; 8 bases line up with TRBD1. V dropped 2 bases and J dropped 5; count of bases not matched to a gene: 7. The length of the CDR3 is 16 residues. The germline CDR1 and CDR2 sequences are SGHAT and FQNNGV. CDR3 in amino acids: CASSLLAGGGNEKLFF. The CDR3, as DNA: TGTGCCAGCAGCTTATTAGCAGGGGGCGGAAATGAAAAACTGTTTTTT.

There are a few counts of this clonotype. The chain employs TRBV7-8 and TRBJ2-1; no firm D call. The CDR3 is 12 amino acids. Germline-derived CDR1 and CDR2 are SGHVS and FQNEAQ. Trimming removed 11 bases at V and 0 bases at J, with 8 bases between. The CDR3 region has the DNA TGTGCCGTACAAAACTCCTACAATGAGCAGTTCTTC. Its translation is CAVQNSYNEQFF.

This clonotype was detected only a few times. The chain joins TRBV29-1 to TRBJ2-1; TRBD2 might be the D (5 bases). Trimming removed 3 bases from V and 3 bases from J, with 12 bases in between. CDR3 length: 14 amino acids. Germline V gives CDR1 SQVTM, CDR2 ANQGSEA. CDR3 in DNA: TGCAGCGTTGATGGCGGGCTATACTACAATGAGCAGTTCTTC. This gives the protein CSVDGGLYYNEQFF.

This clonotype has a handful of counts. This CDR3 is CASSVGTLSGEQFF. In nucleotides, the CDR3 is TGTGCCAGCTCAGTGGGGACTCTGTCAGGTGAGCAGTTCTTC. The V gene is TRBV18, the J gene TRBJ2-1, with a weak D call TRBD2 (6 bases). V was trimmed by 5 bases and J by 9 bases, leaving 17 bases between them. The CDR3 contains 14 residues. Germline-derived CDR1 and CDR2 are KGHSH and LQKENI.

The rearrangement uses TRBV20-1 and TRBJ2-1; 14 bases are shared with TRBD2. The CDR3 runs to 16 residues. V lost 3 bases and J lost 8; bases outside the gene matches: 9. In germline, CDR1 is DFQATT, CDR2 SNEGSKA (reference sequence). The DNA for the CDR3 is TGCAGTGCTAGGAGACTAGCGGGAGGGCCCGTCTATGAGCAGTTCTTC. Protein product: CSARRLAGGPVYEQFF.

This clonotype was observed a few times. This rearrangement joins TRBV20-1 to TRBJ2-7; D is perhaps TRBD2 (5 bases). Looked up from germline, CDR1 is DFQATT and CDR2 is SNEGSKA (reference sequence). The germline V and J ends were trimmed by 2 bases and 6 bases, with 11 bases remaining between them. CDR3 length: 12 residues. The DNA of the CDR3 is TGCAGTGCTAGAAGTGGAGGTGCCGAGCAGTACGTC. This encodes CSARSGGAEQYV.

V usage is TRBV30 and J usage is TRBJ1-3, with D possibly TRBD1 on 5 matching bases. The CDR3 runs to 16 residues. Germline CDR1 reads GTSNPN; CDR2 reads SVGIG (reference sequence). V shed 0 bases and J shed 2 bases, with 14 bases lying between them. CDR3 protein: CAWSVILGVAGNTIYF. In nucleotides, the CDR3 is TGTGCCTGGAGTGTTATTCTGGGGGTAGCTGGAAACACCATATATTTT.